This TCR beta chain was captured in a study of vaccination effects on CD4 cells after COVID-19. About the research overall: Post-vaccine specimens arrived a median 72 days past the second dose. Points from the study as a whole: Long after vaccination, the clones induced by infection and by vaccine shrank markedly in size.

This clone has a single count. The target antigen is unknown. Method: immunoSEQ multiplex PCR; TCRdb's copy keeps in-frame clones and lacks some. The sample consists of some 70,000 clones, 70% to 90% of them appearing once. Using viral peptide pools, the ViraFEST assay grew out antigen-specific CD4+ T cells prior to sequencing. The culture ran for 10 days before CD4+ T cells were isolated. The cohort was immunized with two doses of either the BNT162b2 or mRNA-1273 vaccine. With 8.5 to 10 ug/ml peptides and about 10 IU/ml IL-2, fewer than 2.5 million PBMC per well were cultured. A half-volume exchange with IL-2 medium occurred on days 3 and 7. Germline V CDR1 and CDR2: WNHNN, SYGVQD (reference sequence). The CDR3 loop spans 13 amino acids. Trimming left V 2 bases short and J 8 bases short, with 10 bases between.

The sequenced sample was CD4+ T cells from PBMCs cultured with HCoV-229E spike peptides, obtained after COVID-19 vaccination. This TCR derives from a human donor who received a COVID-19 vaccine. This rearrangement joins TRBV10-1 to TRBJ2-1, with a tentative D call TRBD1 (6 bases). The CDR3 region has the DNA TGCGCCAGCAGTGAGAGGGGGATCGATGAGCAGTTCTTC. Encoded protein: CASSERGIDEQFF.